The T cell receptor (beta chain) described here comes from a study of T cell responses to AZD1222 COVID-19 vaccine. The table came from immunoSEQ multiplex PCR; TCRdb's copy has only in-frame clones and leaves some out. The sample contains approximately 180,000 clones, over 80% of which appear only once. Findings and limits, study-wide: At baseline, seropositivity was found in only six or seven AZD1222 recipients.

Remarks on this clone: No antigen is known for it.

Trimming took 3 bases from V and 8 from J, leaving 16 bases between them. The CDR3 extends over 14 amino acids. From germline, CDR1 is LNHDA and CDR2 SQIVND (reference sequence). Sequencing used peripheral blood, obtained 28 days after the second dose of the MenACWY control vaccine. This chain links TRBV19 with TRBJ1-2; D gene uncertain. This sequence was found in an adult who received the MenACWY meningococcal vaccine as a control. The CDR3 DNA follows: TGTGCCAGTAGTATTCTGGGTTCGTGGGGAGGCTACACCTTC. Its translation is CASSILGSWGGYTF. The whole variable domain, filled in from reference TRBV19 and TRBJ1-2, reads DGGITQSPKYLFRKEGQNVTLSCEQNLNHDAMYWYRQDPGQGLRLIYYSQIVNDFQKGDIAEGYSVSREKKESFPLTVTSAQKNPTAFYLCASSILGSWGGYTFGSGTRLTVV.